Below, one T cell receptor beta chain is given with its context. Data came from immunoSEQ multiplex PCR; TCRdb stores just in-frame clones and leaves some out. The data show 150,000 to 200,000 clones, 81% seen once. The sample belongs to a study of blood T cell repertoires in COVID-19. The V end was cut by 1 base, the J end by 5 bases, with 5 bases between. From germline, CDR1 is SGHTA and CDR2 FQGNSA. The CDR3 consists of 12 residues. This chain connects TRBV7-2 to TRBJ2-5; D may be TRBD1 (5 bases). The clonotype comes from a woman older than 75 with COVID-19, enrolled during active disease. Sequenced sample: peripheral blood. DNA of the CDR3: TGTGCCAGCAGCTTAGACAGGGAGACCCAGTACTTC. Translation gives CASSLDRETQYF.